This TCR beta chain was captured in a study of human T cells and chemical hapten exposure. Deletions cut 3 bases from V and 0 bases from J, with 11 bases between. CDR3 length: 15 residues. Germline CDR1 is MGHRA and CDR2 is YSYEKL. Total RNA was extracted from unfractionated whole blood. This clonotype was recorded at least ten times. Unique molecular identifiers were linked by the library to individual cDNA molecules. TCRdb reanalysed the 5' RACE reads using MiXCR and keeps one entry per CDR3 protein. The sample has 150,000 or so distinct CDR3 sequences; 4.1% are singletons. The receptor was derived from a female donor in good health. V and J are TRBV4-1 and TRBJ1-2; D is uncertain. The CDR3 here is CASSQATVTNYGYTF. The CDR3 DNA reads as TGCGCCAGCAGCCAGGCGACGGTGACTAACTATGGCTACACCTTC.